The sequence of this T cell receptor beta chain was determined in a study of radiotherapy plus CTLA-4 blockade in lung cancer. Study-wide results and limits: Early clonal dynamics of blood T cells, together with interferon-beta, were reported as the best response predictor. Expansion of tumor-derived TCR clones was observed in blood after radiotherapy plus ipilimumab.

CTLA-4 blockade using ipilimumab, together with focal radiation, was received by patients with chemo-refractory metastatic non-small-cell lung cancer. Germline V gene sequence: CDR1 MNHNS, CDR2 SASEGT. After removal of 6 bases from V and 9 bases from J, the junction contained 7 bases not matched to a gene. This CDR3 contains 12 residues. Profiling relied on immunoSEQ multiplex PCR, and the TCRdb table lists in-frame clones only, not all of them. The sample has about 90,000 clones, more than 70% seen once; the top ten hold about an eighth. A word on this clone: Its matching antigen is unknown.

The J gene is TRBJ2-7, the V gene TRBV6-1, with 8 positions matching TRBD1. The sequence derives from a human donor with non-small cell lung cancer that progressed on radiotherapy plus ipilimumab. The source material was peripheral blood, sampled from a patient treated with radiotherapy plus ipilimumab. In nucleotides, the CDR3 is TGTGCCAGCAGACCCCCGGGACAGGTGCAGTACTTC. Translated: CASRPPGQVQYF.